The sequence of this T cell receptor beta chain was determined in a study of CXCR3-negative and CXCR3-positive naive CD8 T cells. Study-level findings and limits: The study found more hydrophobic TRB CDR3s in CXCR3-positive naive cells than in CXCR3-negative naive cells.

Concerning this clonotype: Its antigen is undetermined.

Germline lookup yields CDR1 SEHNR and CDR2 FQNEAQ (reference sequence). The CDR3 runs 14 residues. Each TRB cDNA library was prepared by 5' RACE (with UMI labels). TCRdb re-called the 5' RACE reads; one entry per CDR3 protein, DNA not given. The sample includes approximately 90,000 distinct CDR3 sequences. This chain uses TRBV7-9 with TRBJ2-5; TCRdb selects TRBD2, and the lack of DNA leaves this call unchecked. The specimen sequenced was naive CXCR3+ CD8+ T cells from blood. Subset in this sample: CD45RO-CCR7+CD27+CD95- naive CD8+ T cells expressing CXCR3 (TNR3+). This clonotype was obtained from a human donor in good health. Some clones in this sample may be carry-over from other donors' samples. The CDR3 region is CASSSASVSETQYF.